The 30 T cell receptor beta chains listed next were all sequenced from one sample in a study of control samples from healthy donors and cancer patients. TCRdb's table, derived via immunoSEQ multiplex PCR, lists solely in-frame clones and lacks some. The table has over 25,000 clones, about 85% seen once. Sequenced input: formalin-fixed, paraffin-embedded tissue. The receptors derive from a female donor with melanoma.

This clone showed up just a few times. The chain links TRBV11-2 to TRBJ2-3; the match to TRBD2 covers 9 bases. CDR3 size: 16 residues. The V and J ends lost 6 bases and 0 bases, in that order; junction bases with no gene match: 7. CDR1 and CDR2 (germline): SGHAT, FQNNGV. The CDR3 region has the DNA TGTGCCAGCAGTTCCCTAGCGGGGATAAGCACAGATACGCAGTATTTT. Protein: CASSSLAGISTDTQYF.

The V gene is TRBV4-1, the J gene TRBJ1-1, with 10 nucleotides matching TRBD1. The J segment lost 0 bases and the V segment lost 0 bases, leaving 10 bases of the junction unmatched. Germline CDR1 and CDR2: MGHRA and YSYEKL. The CDR3 has 19 amino acids. CDR3 loop: CASSQDVGQGSSMNTEAFF. CDR3 nucleotides: TGCGCCAGCAGCCAAGATGTGGGACAGGGGAGTTCCATGAACACTGAAGCTTTCTTT.

The J gene is TRBJ1-5, the V gene TRBV19; D ambiguous. Per germline, CDR1 LNHDA and CDR2 SQIVND (reference sequence). V lost 3 bases and J lost 6, with 6 bases in between. The CDR3 runs 12 residues. CDR3 sequence (DNA): TGTGCCAGTAGTATTCAAGGTCAGCCCCAGCATTTT. Translation gives CASSIQGQPQHF.

The chain employs TRBV6-1 and TRBJ1-1, with 7 nucleotides matching TRBD1. The CDR3 length is 14 residues. Looked up from germline, CDR1 is MNHNS and CDR2 is SASEGT. Trimming took 2 bases from V and 5 from J; bases not matched to a gene: 5. CDR3 in DNA: TGTGCCAGCAGTGAAAAGGGGGCTAAGACTGAAGCTTTCTTT. Protein product: CASSEKGAKTEAFF.

V is TRBV7-9 and J is TRBJ2-1; 11 positions agree with TRBD2. CDR1 is SEHNR, CDR2 FQNEAQ, per germline (reference sequence). The CDR3 covers 15 residues. V shed 1 base and J 5 bases; nucleotides not matched to a gene: 1. The CDR3 nucleotides read TGTGCCAGCAGCTTAGGACTAGCGGGAAACAATGAGCAGTTCTTC. Translation: CASSLGLAGNNEQFF.

V is TRBV10-2 and J is TRBJ2-2, with TRBD1 matching over 11 bases. In germline, CDR1 is WSHSY, CDR2 SAAADI. Trimming removed 0 bases from V and 4 bases from J; junction bases left unmatched: 1. This CDR3 region has 16 residues. The CDR3 here is CASSESGQGGTGELFF. Written as DNA, the CDR3 is TGCGCCAGCAGTGAGTCGGGACAGGGGGGCACCGGGGAGCTGTTTTTT.

The chain carries TRBV5-1 and TRBJ2-7, with 7 nucleotides matching TRBD1. Germline V gene lookup returns CDR1 SGHRS and CDR2 YFSETQ. V was pared by 2 bases and J by 6 bases, with 14 bases of the junction left unmatched. This CDR3 spans 16 amino acids. The chain's CDR3 is CASSFSQQGLDGEQYF. CDR3 DNA: TGCGCCAGCAGCTTCAGCCAACAGGGGCTAGACGGCGAGCAGTACTTC.

The V and J genes are TRBV5-1 and TRBJ1-1; D remains ambiguous. This CDR3 is 13 amino acids long. Per the germline V gene, CDR1 is SGHRS and CDR2 is YFSETQ. The V gene lost 3 bases and the J gene lost 4 bases, with 10 bases spanning the gap. CDR3 sequence: CASSSDASTEAFF. Here the CDR3 DNA reads TGCGCCAGCAGCTCGGACGCGAGCACTGAAGCTTTCTTT.

This chain connects TRBV3-1 (or the pseudogene TRBV3-2) to TRBJ2-3; the D is unclear. Germline V lookup: CDR1 LGHDT, CDR2 YNNKEL (reference sequence). CDR3 length: 15 amino acids. The V end lost 4 bases, the J end lost 0 bases, and 11 bases lay between the germline ends. The DNA for the CDR3 is TGTGCCAGCAGCCTTCGTTCCCTTAGCACAGATACGCAGTATTTT. Residues: CASSLRSLSTDTQYF.

V is TRBV11-2 and J is TRBJ2-3; D is unresolved. Per germline, CDR1 SGHAT and CDR2 FQNNGV. The CDR3 is 15 amino acids. V was cut by 5 bases and J by 0 bases, with 12 bases left in between. The CDR3 nucleotides read TGTGCCAGCAGCCCCCTCACGGTCAGCACAGATACGCAGTATTTT. Translated: CASSPLTVSTDTQYF.

The V call is TRBV11-2, the J call TRBJ1-3; TRBD1 might be the D (5 bases). CDR1 is SGHAT and CDR2 is FQNNGV in the germline V gene. The CDR3 consists of 14 residues. V dropped 5 bases and J dropped 7 bases, with 15 bases sitting between them. The CDR3 spells CASSADRKGNTIYF. DNA for the CDR3: TGTGCCAGCAGCGCCGACAGAAAAGGGAACACCATATATTTT.

This clone has only one observation. The genes are TRBV25-1 and TRBJ2-7; D might be TRBD1 (5 bases). V gave up 5 bases and J gave up 3 bases, with 14 bases separating them. CDR1 and CDR2 from the germline V gene are MGHDK and SYGVNS. The CDR3 spans 14 residues. The CDR3 spells CASSRGGDFYEQYF. CDR3 bases: TGTGCCAGCAGTAGGGGCGGAGATTTCTACGAGCAGTACTTC.

The chain combines TRBV5-1 with TRBJ1-3, with a possible D match to TRBD1 (5 bases). V was clipped by 1 base and J by 4 bases, with 24 bases between them. Germline V CDR1 and CDR2: SGHRS, YFSETQ. The CDR3 contains 19 residues. CDR3 nucleotide sequence: TGCGCCAGCAGCTTGTCCCCCCCCGGTGGGGGGGTCGGAGGAAACACCATATATTTT. Protein sequence: CASSLSPPGGGVGGNTIYF.

As regards this clone: Germline is not matched at one junction end, which may reflect a read error. The chain is built from TRBV12-3 or TRBV12-4 and TRBJ2-7, with a weak D call TRBD1 (6 bases). The CDR3 is 11 residues long. CDR3 coding DNA: TGTGCTAGCAGTACAGGGACCGAGCAGTACTTC. This translates into CASSTGTEQYF.

This clone appeared a few times. The chain links TRBV5-1 to TRBJ2-5, with 14 bases aligning to TRBD2. The CDR3 contains 15 residues. Losses at the gene ends were 4 bases for V and 4 bases for J; bases not matched to a gene: 3. CDR1 is SGHRS and CDR2 is YFSETQ in the germline V gene. The CDR3 DNA is TGCGCCAGCAGCACAGGACTAGCGGGAGGAGAGACCCAGTACTTC. Its protein is CASSTGLAGGETQYF.

CDR3 DNA: TGCAGCGTTGAAGGTAGCGGACACACAGATACGCAGTATTTT. This gives the protein CSVEGSGHTDTQYF. The chain employs TRBV29-1 and TRBJ2-3, with a weak D call TRBD2 (6 bases). Trimming left V 1 base short and J 2 bases short, with 10 bases between. This CDR3 region has 14 residues. Germline V lookup: CDR1 SQVTM, CDR2 ANQGSEA.

This rearrangement joins TRBV19 to TRBJ1-2; D not resolved. The ends were cut back, 3 bases at V and 2 bases at J, with 10 bases in the middle. This CDR3 is built from 14 residues. Germline lookup yields CDR1 LNHDA and CDR2 SQIVND (reference sequence). For the CDR3, the DNA is TGTGCCAGTAGTATCCCCCCACGAAACTATGGCTACACCTTC. Translating it yields CASSIPPRNYGYTF.

This chain links TRBV11-2 with TRBJ2-3, with TRBD1 matching over 7 bases. The germline gives CDR1 SGHAT, CDR2 FQNNGV. This CDR3 region has 16 residues. V was pared by 1 base and J by 2 bases, with 6 bases of the junction left unmatched. As DNA, the CDR3 is TGTGCCAGCAGCTTAGGAGACAGGGTCGACACAGATACGCAGTATTTT. Protein sequence: CASSLGDRVDTDTQYF. Using reference TRBV11-2 and TRBJ2-3 for the parts outside the CDR3, the full variable domain is EAGVAQSPRYKIIEKRQSVAFWCNPISGHATLYWYQQILGQGPKLLIQFQNNGVVDDSQLPKDRFSAERLKGVDSTLKIQPAKLEDSAVYLCASSLGDRVDTDTQYFGPGTRLTVL.

The V and J genes are TRBV29-1 and TRBJ2-1; a weak D match, TRBD2 (6 bases). The CDR3 has 13 residues. V lost 4 bases and J lost 3, with 10 bases in between. CDR1 and CDR2 (germline): SQVTM, ANQGSEA. CDR3 DNA sequence: TGCAGCGTTGTTGGGGGGATCTACAATGAGCAGTTCTTC. This translates into CSVVGGIYNEQFF.

This rearrangement joins TRBV7-9 to TRBJ1-6; possible D gene TRBD1, 6 bases. V lost 1 base and J lost 10, with 11 bases in between. The CDR3 runs 14 residues. Germline V gene lookup returns CDR1 SEHNR and CDR2 FQNEAQ (reference sequence). The CDR3 bases are TGTGCCAGCAGCTTAGGCTACAGGGACTCACCCCTCCACTTT. Protein sequence: CASSLGYRDSPLHF.

The chain recombines TRBV6-1 with TRBJ2-1; D gene ambiguous. The CDR3 is 14 amino acids. Germline CDR1 is MNHNS and CDR2 is SASEGT. Trimming removed 1 base at V and 6 bases at J, with 10 bases between. CDR3 amino acids: CASSEGPASNEQFF. The CDR3 DNA follows: TGTGCCAGCAGTGAAGGTCCGGCTAGCAATGAGCAGTTCTTC.

The rearrangement links TRBV9 to TRBJ2-1, with TRBD2 matching 10 bases. This CDR3 contains 15 residues. The V gene end was trimmed by 4 bases and the J gene end by 8 bases; junction bases not matched to a gene: 9. Germline values: CDR1 SGDLS, CDR2 YYNGEE. The CDR3 nucleotides read TGTGCCAGCAGCTCGGCTAGCGGGAGAATCGATGAGCAGTTCTTC. Translated: CASSSASGRIDEQFF. Filled out from reference TRBV9 and TRBJ2-1, the complete variable domain reads DSGVTQTPKHLITATGQRVTLRCSPRSGDLSVYWYQQSLDQGLQFLIQYYNGEERAKGNILERFSAQQFPDLHSELNLSSLELGDSALYFCASSSASGRIDEQFFGPGTRLTVL.

V and J are TRBV2 and TRBJ1-1, with 9 bases identical to TRBD1. This CDR3 region has 15 residues. Germline CDR1 and CDR2: SNHLY and FYNNEI. With V trimmed by 6 bases and J by 1 base, 6 bases remained unmatched. The DNA for the CDR3 is TGTGCCAGCAGGGATAACAGGGGGCCGAACACTGAAGCTTTCTTT. This gives the protein CASRDNRGPNTEAFF.

The chain combines TRBV6-5 with TRBJ2-7, with D unresolved. The length of the CDR3 is 11 residues. From germline, CDR1 is MNHEY and CDR2 SVGAGI. With 2 bases removed from V and 3 bases from J, the gap between germline ends came to 2 bases. The CDR3 loop is CASSYLYEQYF. In DNA form, the CDR3 reads TGTGCCAGCAGTTACCTCTACGAGCAGTACTTC.

The V call is TRBV28, the J call TRBJ1-1, with D maybe TRBD1 (6 bases). V lost 4 bases and J 7 bases, leaving 16 bases between the germline ends. The V gene's germline CDR1 is MDHEN and CDR2 SYDVKM. The CDR3 has 14 amino acids. CDR3 sequence reads: CASSSTGFSSEAFF. The DNA for the CDR3 is TGTGCCAGCAGTTCAACAGGGTTTTCCAGTGAAGCTTTCTTT.

The chain joins TRBV18 to TRBJ2-7; D call uncertain. V was cut by 2 bases and J by 5 bases, with 13 bases left in between. Germline CDR1 and CDR2: KGHSH and LQKENI. The CDR3 contains 14 residues. The CDR3 loop is CASSPSLVGDEQYF. The CDR3 nucleotides read TGTGCCAGCTCACCAAGCCTAGTAGGCGACGAGCAGTACTTC.

This chain connects TRBV6-5 to TRBJ1-4; 7 nucleotides agree with TRBD1. The J segment lost 4 bases and the V segment lost 6 bases, leaving 8 bases of the junction unmatched. From germline, CDR1 is MNHEY and CDR2 SVGAGI. This CDR3 contains 15 residues. The CDR3 DNA follows: TGTGCCAGCAGCCGTAACAGGGGCAATAATGAAAAACTGTTTTTT. Protein product: CASSRNRGNNEKLFF.

V is TRBV9 and J is TRBJ1-5, with 7 bases lining up with TRBD1. From germline, CDR1 is SGDLS and CDR2 YYNGEE. This CDR3 has 15 amino acids. V shed 3 bases, J shed 8 bases, and the junction held 11 bases outside the gene matches. The CDR3: CASSARGTGLEPQHF. DNA of the CDR3: TGTGCCAGCAGCGCCAGGGGGACGGGGTTGGAGCCCCAGCATTTT.

The chain has TRBV7-9 and TRBJ2-7, with TRBD1 matching 7 bases. The CDR3 contains 15 residues. Germline loops: CDR1 SEHNR, CDR2 FQNEAQ (reference sequence). V shed 5 bases, J shed 1 base, and the junction held 8 bases outside the gene matches. The CDR3: CASSRIWDRSYEQYF. The DNA for the CDR3 is TGTGCCAGCAGCCGAATATGGGACAGATCCTACGAGCAGTACTTC.

The rearrangement links TRBV24-1 to TRBJ2-1; 10 bases agree with TRBD2. This CDR3 region has 14 residues. Germline CDR1 is KGHDR and CDR2 is SFDVKD. Unmatched junction bases numbered 2, after V lost 3 bases and J lost 7 bases. CDR3 in DNA: TGTGCCACCAGTGATCGGACTAGCGGAAATGAGCAGTTCTTC. Encoded protein: CATSDRTSGNEQFF.